These 9 T cell receptor beta chains originate from one sample sequenced in a study of shared T cell receptors in the human thymus. Here immunoSEQ multiplex PCR was the method, and the copy in TCRdb shows in-frame clones only, minus some. The repertoire includes some 760,000 clones, approximately 85% of them detected once, and around 0.0094% sits in the top ten. These data also formed part of another study, on human thymus T cells.

Sequencing was carried out using thymocytes. These receptors were taken from a girl in the first two years of life with a congenital heart defect.

The V gene is TRBV28, the J gene TRBJ2-7, with a tentative D call TRBD2 (7 bases). In germline, CDR1 is MDHEN, CDR2 SYDVKM. The CDR3 loop spans 15 amino acids. V lost 6 bases to trimming and J lost 1 base, with 16 bases between them. The CDR3 is CASSPTGGSSYEQYF. CDR3 DNA sequence: TGTGCCAGCAGCCCGACGGGGGGCAGTTCCTACGAGCAGTACTTC.

The chain couples TRBV6-1 to TRBJ2-7; D is undetermined. This CDR3 contains 13 residues. Trimming pared 3 bases from V and 5 bases from J, leaving 11 bases between. CDR1 and CDR2 from the germline V gene are MNHNS and SASEGT. The CDR3 loop is CASSDAQSHEQYF. CDR3 in DNA: TGTGCCAGCAGTGACGCACAGAGTCACGAGCAGTACTTC.

In DNA form, the CDR3 reads TGTGCTAGTGGCCATAGCGGGGGACCCTACAATGAGCAGTTCTTC. It translates to CASGHSGGPYNEQFF. The chain joins TRBV12-5 to TRBJ2-1, with TRBD2 matching 9 bases. The CDR3 is 15 residues long. Germline trimming cut 6 bases from V and 2 bases from J; bases unmatched to any gene: 5. Per germline, CDR1 LGHNT and CDR2 FRNRAP.

This chain joins TRBV19 and TRBJ1-2; 9 nucleotides agree with TRBD1. Trimming took 0 bases from V and 5 from J; bases not matched to a gene: 10. Looked up from germline, CDR1 is LNHDA and CDR2 is SQIVND (reference sequence). The CDR3 is 17 residues long. The CDR3 DNA is TGTGCCAGTAGTATAGACGGAACTCTGACAGGGGGATATGGCTACACCTTC. Its translation: CASSIDGTLTGGYGYTF.

V is TRBV19 and J is TRBJ1-1, with TRBD1 matching 8 bases. Germline loops: CDR1 LNHDA, CDR2 SQIVND (reference sequence). The CDR3 length is 19 residues. Trimming took 4 bases from V and 4 from J; bases not matched to a gene: 20. CDR3 in amino acids: CASSKRRGGQGRSTTEAFF. The DNA of the CDR3 is TGTGCCAGTAGTAAACGCCGGGGAGGACAGGGAAGGTCAACCACTGAAGCTTTCTTT.

V and J are TRBV5-8 and TRBJ1-1, with 9 bases lining up with TRBD1. After removal of 4 bases from V and 0 bases from J, the junction contained 10 bases not matched to a gene. CDR3 length: 17 residues. The germline gives CDR1 SGHTS, CDR2 YDEGEE. The CDR3 DNA reads as TGTGCCAGCAGCCATTTGCGGGACAGGGAAATGAACACTGAAGCTTTCTTT. The encoded protein is CASSHLRDREMNTEAFF.

The chain couples TRBV12-5 to TRBJ1-3, with D possibly being TRBD1 (5 bases). The V end lost 6 bases, the J end lost 4 bases, and 16 bases lay between the germline ends. CDR3 length: 15 amino acids. Germline V lookup: CDR1 LGHNT, CDR2 FRNRAP. The CDR3 DNA reads TGTGCTAGTGGATCCTCCCTCGCAGGGGGAAACACCATATATTTT. Its protein is CASGSSLAGGNTIYF.

This chain joins TRBV6-1 and TRBJ2-7, with a tentative D call TRBD2 (6 bases). Germline V gene lookup returns CDR1 MNHNS and CDR2 SASEGT. The germline V and J ends were trimmed by 3 bases and 5 bases, with 14 bases remaining between them. The CDR3 extends over 14 amino acids. Here the CDR3 reads CASSEAAGRHEQYF. The DNA of the CDR3 is TGTGCCAGCAGTGAGGCTGCAGGGAGGCACGAGCAGTACTTC.

The rearrangement uses TRBV5-6 and TRBJ1-2, with 8 bases that match TRBD1. This CDR3 is built from 13 residues. After removal of 3 bases from V and 7 bases from J, the junction contained 5 bases not matched to a gene. Germline loops: CDR1 SGHDT, CDR2 YYEEEE. The CDR3 DNA follows: TGTGCCAGCAGCTACCAGGGGGCATGTGGCTACACCTTC. Translation: CASSYQGACGYTF.